The source of this T cell receptor (beta chain) is a study of T-cell reconstitution after alpha-beta-depleted transplantation in children. Preparation of the TCRbeta library was carried out with unique molecular identifiers. TCRdb re-called the PCR reads through MiXCR, storing one row per CDR3 protein. The sample shows a few hundred thousand distinct CDR3 sequences, approximately 11% of them seen only once. CDR3 length: 13 amino acids. CDR1 DFQATT and CDR2 SNEGSKA come from the germline V gene (reference sequence). Trimming cost V 1 base and J 8 bases, with 12 bases left between them. This clonotype was obtained from a human donor who donated a stem cell graft to a child with acute myeloid leukemia. The sample consisted of PBMCs from the stem cell graft donor, taken from the stem cell graft. The chain combines TRBV20-1 with TRBJ2-1, with D maybe TRBD2 (6 bases). This chain's CDR3 is CSARAPGEDEQFF. The CDR3 DNA reads TGCAGTGCTAGAGCCCCGGGAGAGGATGAGCAGTTCTTC.